This is a list of T cell receptor beta chains from one sample in a study of blood T cell repertoires in COVID-19. Measured with immunoSEQ multiplex PCR; TCRdb has only the in-frame clones, and not every one. The sample yields approximately 310,000 clones, 75% to 90% seen once. Sequences were obtained from PBMCs or T cells enriched from blood (not recorded which). The receptors originated from a man aged 55 to 69 who had recovered from COVID-19. Each CDR3 is given with its conserved first and last residue. Each record gives: CDR3 protein, CDR3 DNA, V gene, J gene, D gene, clone size. The D gene is left open where the match is weak. Size tells how often a clone was seen (once, few, many) or the class of an expanded clone, and some rows leave it out.

CDR3aa: CASSLFSRDLNTEAFF; CDR3nt: TGTGCCAGCAGCTTATTCTCCAGGGATTTGAACACTGAAGCTTTCTTT; v_gene: TRBV7-6; j_gene: TRBJ1-1; d_gene: NA; abundance: NA
CDR3aa: CASSYWQGSYEQYF; CDR3nt: TGTGCCAGCAGTTACTGGCAGGGAAGTTACGAGCAGTACTTC; v_gene: TRBV6-2/TRBV6-3; j_gene: TRBJ2-7; d_gene: NA; abundance: NA
CDR3aa: CASSLLAGISTDTQYF; CDR3nt: TGTGCCAGCAGCTTGCTAGCGGGGATTAGCACAGATACGCAGTATTTT; v_gene: TRBV5-4; j_gene: TRBJ2-3; d_gene: TRBD2; abundance: NA
CDR3aa: CASSQLAGVPETQYF; CDR3nt: TGTGCCAGCTCACAACTAGCGGGAGTTCCAGAGACCCAGTACTTC; v_gene: TRBV18; j_gene: TRBJ2-5; d_gene: TRBD2; abundance: NA
CDR3aa: CASSFTTGRHVGTEAFF; CDR3nt: TGTGCCAGCAGCTTCACGACAGGGAGGCATGTTGGCACTGAAGCTTTCTTT; v_gene: TRBV6-2/TRBV6-3; j_gene: TRBJ1-1; d_gene: TRBD1; abundance: NA
CDR3aa: CAWREPLSPLHF; CDR3nt: TGTGCCTGGAGGGAGCCGTTATCCCCCCTCCACTTT; v_gene: TRBV30; j_gene: TRBJ1-6; d_gene: NA; abundance: NA
CDR3aa: CASSASDRGAPQHGYTF; CDR3nt: TGTGCCAGCAGCGCTAGCGACAGGGGAGCCCCACAACATGGCTACACCTTC; v_gene: TRBV9; j_gene: TRBJ1-2; d_gene: TRBD1; abundance: NA
CDR3aa: CASTGQIRASTDTQYF; CDR3nt: TGTGCCAGCACCGGACAGATCAGAGCTAGCACAGATACGCAGTATTTT; v_gene: TRBV28; j_gene: TRBJ2-3; d_gene: NA; abundance: NA
CDR3aa: CASSPPGPYGETQYF; CDR3nt: TGTGCCAGCAGTCCTCCAGGGCCCTATGGAGAGACCCAGTACTTC; v_gene: TRBV6-5; j_gene: TRBJ2-5; d_gene: NA; abundance: NA
CDR3aa: CASSPPRGRAGDTGELFF; CDR3nt: TGTGCCAGCAGTCCGCCTCGTGGGAGGGCCGGGGACACCGGGGAGCTGTTTTTT; v_gene: TRBV6-2/TRBV6-3; j_gene: TRBJ2-2; d_gene: TRBD2; abundance: NA
CDR3aa: CATRRGSGANVLTF; CDR3nt: TGTGCCACCCGGAGGGGTAGTGGGGCCAACGTCCTGACTTTC; v_gene: TRBV15; j_gene: TRBJ2-6; d_gene: NA; abundance: NA
CDR3aa: CSVPGGANSGTEAFF; CDR3nt: TGCAGCGTCCCAGGGGGCGCGAATTCCGGCACTGAAGCTTTCTTT; v_gene: TRBV29-1; j_gene: TRBJ1-1; d_gene: TRBD1; abundance: NA
CDR3aa: CASSHSSRTSYNEQFF; CDR3nt: TGTGCCAGCAGCCATTCAAGCCGAACCTCCTACAATGAGCAGTTCTTC; v_gene: TRBV3-1/TRBV3-2; j_gene: TRBJ2-1; d_gene: NA; abundance: NA
CDR3aa: CASSPRQVGMNGYTF; CDR3nt: TGTGCCAGTAGTCCAAGGCAGGTTGGCATGAATGGCTACACCTTC; v_gene: TRBV19; j_gene: TRBJ1-2; d_gene: NA; abundance: NA
CDR3aa: CASTRRDRDTEAFF; CDR3nt: TGTGCCAGCACCCGTAGGGACAGGGACACTGAAGCTTTCTTT; v_gene: TRBV19; j_gene: TRBJ1-1; d_gene: TRBD1; abundance: few
CDR3aa: CASSPGGEETQYF; CDR3nt: TGTGCCAGCTCACCGGGTGGGGAGGAGACCCAGTACTTC; v_gene: TRBV18; j_gene: TRBJ2-5; d_gene: NA; abundance: NA
CDR3aa: CASNSGNTGELFF; CDR3nt: TGTGCCAGCAACTCCGGGAACACCGGGGAGCTGTTTTTT; v_gene: TRBV3-1/TRBV3-2; j_gene: TRBJ2-2; d_gene: NA; abundance: few
CDR3aa: CASCLSGSDNSPLHF; CDR3nt: TGTGCCAGCTGTTTGTCAGGGTCCGATAATTCACCCCTCCACTTT; v_gene: TRBV7-9; j_gene: TRBJ1-6; d_gene: NA; abundance: NA
CDR3aa: CASSLSLASNSEQFF; CDR3nt: TGTGCCAGCAGCTTATCGCTAGCGTCAAACAGTGAGCAGTTCTTC; v_gene: TRBV7-6; j_gene: TRBJ2-1; d_gene: NA; abundance: NA
CDR3aa: CASSFPFLAGAYEQYF; CDR3nt: TGTGCCAGCAGCTTCCCGTTTCTAGCGGGGGCCTACGAGCAGTACTTC; v_gene: TRBV5-8; j_gene: TRBJ2-7; d_gene: TRBD2; abundance: NA
CDR3aa: CASSPGLAGVRTGELFF; CDR3nt: TGTGCCAGCAGCCCCGGACTAGCGGGAGTGAGGACCGGGGAGCTGTTTTTT; v_gene: TRBV9; j_gene: TRBJ2-2; d_gene: TRBD2; abundance: NA
CDR3aa: CASSYTFHRGRRDTGELFF; CDR3nt: TGTGCCAGCAGCTACACATTTCACAGGGGGCGCAGGGACACCGGGGAGCTGTTTTTT; v_gene: TRBV9; j_gene: TRBJ2-2; d_gene: TRBD1; abundance: NA
CDR3aa: CASSLLNEQFF; CDR3nt: TGTGCCAGCAGCTTATTAAATGAGCAGTTCTTC; v_gene: TRBV11-2; j_gene: TRBJ2-1; d_gene: NA; abundance: NA
CDR3aa: CASTRSGELFF; CDR3nt: TGTGCCAGCACTCGGTCCGGGGAGCTGTTTTTT; v_gene: TRBV11-1; j_gene: TRBJ2-2; d_gene: NA; abundance: NA
CDR3aa: CASSLVTGGVSSYEQYF; CDR3nt: TGTGCCAGCAGCCTTGTTACCGGCGGGGTAAGCTCCTACGAGCAGTACTTC; v_gene: TRBV3-1/TRBV3-2; j_gene: TRBJ2-7; d_gene: NA; abundance: few
CDR3aa: CASSLSSLSGANVLTF; CDR3nt: TGTGCCAGCAGTTTATCATCCCTCTCTGGGGCCAACGTCCTGACTTTC; v_gene: TRBV27; j_gene: TRBJ2-6; d_gene: NA; abundance: NA
CDR3aa: CASSYGTSGRRFAYNEQFF; CDR3nt: TGCGCCAGCAGCTATGGGACTAGCGGGAGGCGATTTGCCTACAATGAGCAGTTCTTC; v_gene: TRBV5-1; j_gene: TRBJ2-1; d_gene: TRBD2; abundance: once